What follows are 26 T cell receptor beta chains derived from one specimen sequenced in a study of T-cell reconstitution after alpha-beta-depleted transplantation in children. The TCRbeta library incorporated unique molecular identifiers. TCRdb re-derived calls from the PCR reads in MiXCR, one entry per CDR3 protein. This sample carries approximately 270,000 distinct CDR3 sequences, roughly a quarter of them seen once, and the ten largest clones take about 5%. The sequencing used PBMCs, mostly from graft donor cells, collected 360 days after TCRalphabeta/CD19-depleted stem cell transplant. These receptors came from a female patient aged 2-9 years who had a stem cell transplant for congenital amegakaryocytic thrombocytopenia, so the T cells may come from the graft donor.

This clonotype has a handful of counts. Written as DNA, the CDR3 is TGTGCCAGCAGAAAGACACCATATACCTTCTCCTACGAGCAGTACTTC. This codes for CASRKTPYTFSYEQYF. The genes are TRBV27 and TRBJ2-7; D is ambiguous. Germline CDR1 and CDR2: MNHEY and SMNVEV (reference sequence). There are 16 residues in the CDR3. Trimming left V 6 bases short and J 0 bases short, with 18 bases between.

This clonotype was picked up a small number of times. The V and J genes are TRBV10-3 and TRBJ2-3; 8 positions agree with TRBD1. CDR1 is ENHRY and CDR2 is SYGVKD in the germline V gene. CDR3 size: 13 residues. Unmatched junction bases numbered 5, after V lost 6 bases and J lost 6 bases. The CDR3 region is CAIRGQGADTQYF. CDR3 nucleotides: TGTGCCATCAGAGGACAGGGTGCGGATACGCAGTATTTT.

The rearrangement uses TRBV18 and TRBJ1-6; D perhaps matches TRBD1 (5 bases). Between the trimmed V and J ends, which lost 6 bases and 7 bases, there was a span of 16 bases. The CDR3 covers 15 residues. CDR1 is KGHSH and CDR2 is LQKENI in the germline V gene. The CDR3 here is CASSYAGGWNSPLHF. The CDR3 DNA reads TGTGCCAGCTCCTACGCCGGGGGATGGAATTCACCCCTCCACTTT.

CDR3 amino acids: CASSFGRDNNNEQFF. CDR3 DNA: TGTGCCAGCAGCTTTGGGCGGGACAACAACAATGAGCAGTTCTTC. The V gene is TRBV7-9, the J gene TRBJ2-1, with D perhaps matching TRBD1 or TRBD2 (6 bases each). The CDR3 is 15 amino acids. Trimming took 3 bases from V and 5 from J, leaving 14 bases between them. Germline loops: CDR1 SEHNR, CDR2 FQNEAQ (reference sequence).

This clonotype was seen a handful of times. V is TRBV7-2 and J is TRBJ1-5; D unclear. The V gene's germline CDR1 is SGHTA and CDR2 FQGNSA. The CDR3 has 15 residues. Trimming removed 2 bases from V and 3 bases from J, with 11 bases in between. The CDR3 coding sequence is TGTGCCAGCAGCTTAAGGGCAGAATACAATCAGCCCCAGCATTTT. Its protein product is CASSLRAEYNQPQHF.

This sequence joins TRBV28 and TRBJ2-3; D is possibly TRBD1 (5 bases). Germline V gives CDR1 MDHEN, CDR2 SYDVKM. This CDR3 is built from 15 residues. V was clipped by 8 bases and J by 0 bases, with 15 bases between them. The CDR3 nucleotides read TGTGCCAGCGCTCACCAGGGTTTGAGCACAGATACGCAGTATTTT. It translates to CASAHQGLSTDTQYF.

This clonotype has a single count. The chain couples TRBV7-9 to TRBJ2-2; a possible D gene is TRBD2 (6 bases). This CDR3 contains 14 residues. The V and J ends lost 2 bases and 5 bases respectively, with 9 bases between them. Per germline, CDR1 SEHNR and CDR2 FQNEAQ (reference sequence). The CDR3 DNA reads as TGTGCCAGCAGCTTAAACCGGGGGACCGGGGAGCTGTTTTTT. It translates to CASSLNRGTGELFF.

The chain recombines TRBV2 with TRBJ2-7; D may correspond to TRBD1 or TRBD2 (5 bases each). The CDR3 contains 13 residues. V lost 10 bases, J lost 4 bases, and 17 bases lay in between. Germline loops: CDR1 SNHLY, CDR2 FYNNEI. CDR3 DNA: TGTGCCATTCGGGTCTGGGGGTCGTACGAGCAGTACTTC. Translated, it gives CAIRVWGSYEQYF.

This clonotype turned up a few times. The CDR3 region is CASREGHSEKLFF. The CDR3 coding sequence is TGCGCCAGCCGGGAAGGTCATAGTGAAAAACTGTTTTTT. V usage is TRBV4-1 and J usage is TRBJ1-4; D is ambiguous. Trimming stripped 8 bases from V and 7 bases from J, with 14 bases between. Germline V gives CDR1 MGHRA, CDR2 YSYEKL. CDR3 length equals 13 residues.

The chain links TRBV6-6 to TRBJ1-6; D uncertain. Deletions cut 5 bases from V and 6 bases from J, with 14 bases between. Germline V gives CDR1 MNHNY, CDR2 SVGAGI (reference sequence). The CDR3 spans 15 residues. The CDR3 reads CASSLGFRVNSPLHF. CDR3 DNA sequence: TGTGCCAGCAGTCTAGGGTTTCGGGTTAATTCACCCCTCCACTTT.

The chain recombines TRBV6-1 with TRBJ1-5, with D tentatively TRBD1 (5 bases). The length of the CDR3 is 14 residues. With 5 bases removed from V and 4 bases from J, the gap between germline ends came to 12 bases. Germline V gene sequence: CDR1 MNHNS, CDR2 SASEGT. The DNA for the CDR3 is TGTGCCAGCAGTCGCGGGACGGTAAATCAGCCCCAGCATTTT. Translating it yields CASSRGTVNQPQHF.

This clonotype was counted only a few times. The chain recombines TRBV6-2 or TRBV6-3 with TRBJ2-1; unclear D gene. Germline CDR1 is MNHEY and CDR2 is SVGEGT. This CDR3 spans 12 amino acids. The germline V and J ends were trimmed by 0 bases and 4 bases, with 1 base remaining between them. The CDR3 sequence: CASSYSYNEQFF. The CDR3 DNA reads TGTGCCAGCAGTTACTCTTACAATGAGCAGTTCTTC.

This chain links TRBV12-3 or TRBV12-4 with TRBJ2-2; D is perhaps TRBD1 (5 bases). The V end lost 3 bases, the J end lost 3 bases, and 11 bases lay between the germline ends. This CDR3 is built from 15 residues. CDR3 nucleotides: TGTGCCAGCAGTTTGTCAGGGTTGGACACCGGGGAGCTGTTTTTT. Translating gives CASSLSGLDTGELFF.

This clonotype occurred a few times. The chain combines TRBV4-3 with TRBJ2-1; 10 bases are shared with TRBD2. Germline loops: CDR1 LGHNA, CDR2 YSLEER. The CDR3 covers 15 residues. The V segment lost 1 base and the J segment 5 bases; nucleotides outside the gene matches: 2. The CDR3 protein is CASSQGTSGNNEQFF. CDR3 coding DNA: TGCGCCAGCAGCCAAGGGACTAGCGGTAACAATGAGCAGTTCTTC.

The chain employs TRBV3-1 and TRBJ2-7; 10 bases agree with TRBD2. Germline V gene data show CDR1 as LGHDT and CDR2 as YNNKEL (reference sequence). The CDR3 is 22 residues long. Germline trimming cut 4 bases from V and 3 bases from J; bases unmatched to any gene: 27. The CDR3 region is CASSPGGAGGLSLRRSFYEQYF. CDR3 coding DNA: TGTGCCAGCAGCCCAGGAGGAGCGGGGGGGCTTTCGTTGCGAAGGTCGTTCTACGAGCAGTACTTC.

The table lists this clonotype with a few counts. V usage is TRBV12-3 or TRBV12-4 and J usage is TRBJ2-1; TRBD1 might be the D (5 bases). The CDR3 totals 16 residues. V lost 5 bases and J lost 0, with 14 bases in between. The CDR3 sequence: CASSELAGNSYNEQFF. DNA for the CDR3: TGTGCCAGCAGTGAGTTAGCAGGGAACTCCTACAATGAGCAGTTCTTC.

Concerning this clonotype itself: A read error may be the cause here, since a much bigger clone is one base away. This chain connects TRBV12-3 or TRBV12-4 to TRBJ1-5; D perhaps matches TRBD1 (6 bases). This CDR3 is built from 13 residues. This CDR3 is CASSSGGNQRQHF. The DNA for the CDR3 is TGTGCCAGCAGTTCGGGGGGCAATCAGCGCCAGCATTTT.

This clonotype was seen ten or more times. The chain employs TRBV7-6 and TRBJ2-2; 9 bases line up with TRBD2. Germline CDR1 reads SGHVS; CDR2 reads FNYEAQ. The CDR3 spans 19 residues. V lost 2 bases, J lost 1 base, and 11 bases stayed unmatched. The CDR3 DNA follows: TGTGCCAGCAGCTTAATTCCGCCTAGCGGGACCGGGAACACCGGGGAGCTGTTTTTT. Its translation is CASSLIPPSGTGNTGELFF.

This chain joins TRBV5-1 and TRBJ2-2; 7 nucleotides align to TRBD1. CDR1 is SGHRS, CDR2 YFSETQ, per germline. This CDR3 is built from 17 residues. Trimming at V came to 3 bases and at J to 2 bases, leaving 10 bases not matched to a gene. The CDR3 sequence is CASSSSRTGINTGELFF. CDR3 bases: TGCGCCAGCAGCTCCTCCAGGACAGGAATAAACACCGGGGAGCTGTTTTTT. Variable domain in full (rest from reference TRBV5-1 and TRBJ2-2): KAGVTQTPRYLIKTRGQQVTLSCSPISGHRSVSWYQQTPGQGLQFLFEYFSETQRNKGNFPGRFSGRQFSNSRSEMNVSTLELGDSALYLCASSSSRTGINTGELFFGEGSRLTVL.

This clonotype turned up a few times. The V gene is TRBV24-1, the J gene TRBJ2-3; D gene uncertain. This CDR3 is built from 13 residues. Trimming pared 0 bases from V and 7 bases from J, leaving 7 bases between. Germline CDR1 and CDR2: KGHDR and SFDVKD. The chain's CDR3 is CATSDLGSYTQYF. In DNA, the CDR3 is TGTGCCACCAGTGATTTGGGCAGCTATACGCAGTATTTT.

This clonotype was counted between two and nine times. This chain joins TRBV5-1 and TRBJ2-1, with 12 bases fitting TRBD2. V lost 0 bases and J lost 1; bases outside the gene matches: 5. This CDR3 has 18 amino acids. The germline V gene has CDR1 SGHRS and CDR2 YFSETQ. CDR3: CASSLGLAGVRSYNEQFF. CDR3 in DNA: TGCGCCAGCAGCTTGGGACTAGCGGGAGTGAGGTCCTACAATGAGCAGTTCTTC.

This chain connects TRBV4-1 to TRBJ2-1; tentatively, D is TRBD1 or TRBD2 (5 bases each). Germline V lookup: CDR1 MGHRA, CDR2 YSYEKL. The CDR3 is 16 amino acids. V lost 0 bases and J lost 7, with 16 bases in between. The CDR3 loop reads CASSQEIGAWRNEQFF. CDR3 sequence (DNA): TGCGCCAGCAGCCAAGAGATTGGGGCCTGGAGGAATGAGCAGTTCTTC.

Only one count was recorded for this clonotype. The V and J genes are TRBV4-1 and TRBJ2-5, with 12 bases lining up with TRBD2. CDR3 length: 18 residues. J was trimmed by 5 bases and V by 2 bases; bases with no gene match: 12. Germline CDR1 MGHRA, CDR2 YSYEKL. The CDR3: CASSQHGASGGAGETQYF. CDR3 DNA sequence: TGCGCCAGCAGCCAACATGGCGCTAGCGGGGGGGCTGGGGAGACCCAGTACTTC.

This clonotype was counted between two and nine times. V gene TRBV5-1 combines with J gene TRBJ2-5, with 7 bases matching TRBD1. The CDR3 is 18 amino acids. Germline V gives CDR1 SGHRS, CDR2 YFSETQ. J lost 5 bases, V lost 0 bases, and 16 bases had no gene match. This CDR3 is CASSLASGGRGSGETQYF. The CDR3 DNA sequence: TGCGCCAGCAGCTTGGCCTCAGGGGGTCGTGGTTCCGGGGAGACCCAGTACTTC.

This chain links TRBV7-9 with TRBJ1-3; D gene uncertain. Deletions cut 11 bases from V and 3 bases from J, with 8 bases between. Germline CDR1 SEHNR, CDR2 FQNEAQ (reference sequence). CDR3 size: 11 residues. CDR3 sequence reads: CALQIGNTIYF. In DNA, the CDR3 is TGTGCCTTACAAATTGGAAACACCATATATTTT.

In its sample, this clonotype was seen a few times. The rearrangement links TRBV5-6 to TRBJ2-1, with a tentative D call TRBD2 (6 bases). Trimming removed 3 bases at V and 7 bases at J, with 8 bases between. The CDR3 totals 12 residues. Germline CDR1 SGHDT, CDR2 YYEEEE. The CDR3 DNA is TGTGCCAGCAGCTCTAGCGCAAATGAGCAGTTCTTC. Translating it yields CASSSSANEQFF.